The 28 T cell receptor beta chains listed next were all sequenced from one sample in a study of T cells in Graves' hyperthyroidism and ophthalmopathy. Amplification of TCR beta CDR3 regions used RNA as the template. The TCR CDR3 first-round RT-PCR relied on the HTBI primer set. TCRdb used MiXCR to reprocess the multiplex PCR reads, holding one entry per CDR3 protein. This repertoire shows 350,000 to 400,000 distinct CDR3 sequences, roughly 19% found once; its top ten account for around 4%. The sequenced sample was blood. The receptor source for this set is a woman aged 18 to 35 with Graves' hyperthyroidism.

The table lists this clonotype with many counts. CDR3 sequence (DNA): TGTGCCAGCAGAAGGGACCCCGCTGGGGAGACCCAGTACTTC. Translation: CASRRDPAGETQYF. The chain links TRBV6-5 to TRBJ2-5, with D possibly being TRBD1 or TRBD2 (5 bases each). The CDR3 is 14 amino acids. Trimming removed 6 bases from V and 5 bases from J, with 16 bases in between. Germline CDR1 and CDR2: MNHEY and SVGAGI.

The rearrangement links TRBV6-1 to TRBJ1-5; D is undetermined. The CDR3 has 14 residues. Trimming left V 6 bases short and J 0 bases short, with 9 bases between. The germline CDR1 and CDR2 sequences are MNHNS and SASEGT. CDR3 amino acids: CASRFGNSNQPQHF. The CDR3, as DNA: TGTGCCAGCAGGTTCGGGAATAGCAATCAGCCCCAGCATTTT.

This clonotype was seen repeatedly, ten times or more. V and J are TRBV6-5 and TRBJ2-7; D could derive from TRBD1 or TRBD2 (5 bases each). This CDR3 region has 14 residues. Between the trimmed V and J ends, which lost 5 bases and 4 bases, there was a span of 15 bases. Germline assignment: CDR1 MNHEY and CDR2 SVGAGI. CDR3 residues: CASSNRDGDYEQYF. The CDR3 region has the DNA TGTGCCAGCAGTAACCGGGACGGTGATTACGAGCAGTACTTC.

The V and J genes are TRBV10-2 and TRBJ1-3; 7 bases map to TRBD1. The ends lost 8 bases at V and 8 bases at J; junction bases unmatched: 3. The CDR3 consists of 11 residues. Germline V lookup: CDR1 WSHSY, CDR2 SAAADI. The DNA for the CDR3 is TGCGCCAGCTCAGGGGGACACACCATATATTTT. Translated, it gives CASSGGHTIYF.

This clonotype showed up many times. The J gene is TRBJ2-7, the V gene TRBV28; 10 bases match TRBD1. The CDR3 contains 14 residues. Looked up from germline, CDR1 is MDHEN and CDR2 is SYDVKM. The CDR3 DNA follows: TGTGCGACCTGCAAGACAGGGGGCGGATACGAGCAGTACTTC. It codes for CATCKTGGGYEQYF.

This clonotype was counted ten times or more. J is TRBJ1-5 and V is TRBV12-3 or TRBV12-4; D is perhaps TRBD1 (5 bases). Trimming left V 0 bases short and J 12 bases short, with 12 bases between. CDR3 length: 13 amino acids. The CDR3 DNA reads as TGTGCCAGCAGTTTAGCGAGGGCAGGGTACCAGCATTTT. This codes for CASSLARAGYQHF.

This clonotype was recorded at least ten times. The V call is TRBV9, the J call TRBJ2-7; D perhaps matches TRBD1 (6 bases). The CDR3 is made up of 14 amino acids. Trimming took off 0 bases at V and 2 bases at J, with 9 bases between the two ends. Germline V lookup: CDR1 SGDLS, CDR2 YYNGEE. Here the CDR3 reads CASSVDRDTYEQYF. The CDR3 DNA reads TGTGCCAGCAGCGTAGACAGGGATACCTACGAGCAGTACTTC.

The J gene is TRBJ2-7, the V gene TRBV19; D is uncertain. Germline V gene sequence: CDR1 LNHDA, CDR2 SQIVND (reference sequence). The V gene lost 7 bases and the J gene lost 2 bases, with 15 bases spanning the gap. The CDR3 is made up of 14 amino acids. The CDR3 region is CASKPQGIPYEQYF. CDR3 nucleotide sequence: TGTGCCAGTAAGCCGCAAGGTATACCCTACGAGCAGTACTTC.

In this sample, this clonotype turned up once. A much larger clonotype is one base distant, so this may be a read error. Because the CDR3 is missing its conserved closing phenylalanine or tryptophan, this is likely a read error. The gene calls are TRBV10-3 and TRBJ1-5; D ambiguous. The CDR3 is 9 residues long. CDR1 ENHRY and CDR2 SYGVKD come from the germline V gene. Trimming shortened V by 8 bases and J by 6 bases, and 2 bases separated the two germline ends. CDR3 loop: CAIGQPQHL. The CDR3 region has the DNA TGTGCCATCGGTCAGCCCCAGCATCTT.

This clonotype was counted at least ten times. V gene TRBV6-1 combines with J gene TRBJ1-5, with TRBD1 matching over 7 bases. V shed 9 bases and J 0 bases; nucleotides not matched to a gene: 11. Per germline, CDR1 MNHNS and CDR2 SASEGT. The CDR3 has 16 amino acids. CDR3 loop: CARETGRGNSNQPQHF. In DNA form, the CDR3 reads TGTGCCAGAGAGACAGGGAGGGGCAATAGCAATCAGCCCCAGCATTTT.

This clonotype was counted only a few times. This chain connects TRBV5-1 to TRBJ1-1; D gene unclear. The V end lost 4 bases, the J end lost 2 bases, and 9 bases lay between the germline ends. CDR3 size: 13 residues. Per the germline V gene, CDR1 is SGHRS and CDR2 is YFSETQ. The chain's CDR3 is CASSGNRNTEAFF. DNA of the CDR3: TGCGCCAGCAGCGGAAACAGAAACACTGAAGCTTTCTTT.

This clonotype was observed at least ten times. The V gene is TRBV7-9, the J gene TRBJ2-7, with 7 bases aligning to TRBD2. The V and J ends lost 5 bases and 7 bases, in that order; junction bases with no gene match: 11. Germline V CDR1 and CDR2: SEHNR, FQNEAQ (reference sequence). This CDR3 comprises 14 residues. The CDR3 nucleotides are TGTGCCAGCAGCCTCCGGGGCAGGGAGGGGGAGCAGTACTTC. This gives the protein CASSLRGREGEQYF.

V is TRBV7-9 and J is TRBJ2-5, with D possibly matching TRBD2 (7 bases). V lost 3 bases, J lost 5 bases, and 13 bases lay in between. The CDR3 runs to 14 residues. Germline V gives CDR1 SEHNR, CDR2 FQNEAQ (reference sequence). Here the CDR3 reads CASSFEGGVETQYF. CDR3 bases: TGTGCCAGCAGCTTCGAAGGGGGGGTGGAGACCCAGTACTTC.

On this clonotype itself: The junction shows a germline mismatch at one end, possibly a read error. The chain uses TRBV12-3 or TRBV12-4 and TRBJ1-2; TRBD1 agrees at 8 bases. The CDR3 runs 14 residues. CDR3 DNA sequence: TGTGCCAGCAGGCCGAGGATACAGGGGGATGGTTACACCTTC. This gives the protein CASRPRIQGDGYTF.

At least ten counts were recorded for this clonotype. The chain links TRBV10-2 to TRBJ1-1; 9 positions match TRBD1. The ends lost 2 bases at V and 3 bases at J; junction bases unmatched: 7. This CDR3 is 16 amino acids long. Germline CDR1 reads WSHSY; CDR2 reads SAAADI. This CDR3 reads CASSEIQGARDTEAFF. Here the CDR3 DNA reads TGCGCCAGCAGTGAGATACAGGGGGCGCGGGACACTGAAGCTTTCTTT.

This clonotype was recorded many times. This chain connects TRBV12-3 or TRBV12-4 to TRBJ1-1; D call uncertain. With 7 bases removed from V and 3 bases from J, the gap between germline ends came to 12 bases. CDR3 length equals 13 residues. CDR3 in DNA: TGTGCCAGCACAGTACGTACAGACACTGAAGCTTTCTTT. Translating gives CASTVRTDTEAFF.

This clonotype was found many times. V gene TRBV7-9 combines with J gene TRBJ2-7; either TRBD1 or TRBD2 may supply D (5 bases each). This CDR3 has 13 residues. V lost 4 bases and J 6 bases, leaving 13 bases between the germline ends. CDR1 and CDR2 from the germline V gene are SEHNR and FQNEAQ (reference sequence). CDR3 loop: CASSSDAGTEQYF. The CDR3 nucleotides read TGTGCCAGCAGCTCAGACGCAGGGACCGAGCAGTACTTC.

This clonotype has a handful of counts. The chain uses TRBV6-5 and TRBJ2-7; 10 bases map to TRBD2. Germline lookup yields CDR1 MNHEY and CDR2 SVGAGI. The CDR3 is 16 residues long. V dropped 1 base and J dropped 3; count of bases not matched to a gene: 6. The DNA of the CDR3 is TGTGCCAGCAGTTACTTACAAGCGGGAGGGCGCTACGAGCAGTACTTC. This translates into CASSYLQAGGRYEQYF.

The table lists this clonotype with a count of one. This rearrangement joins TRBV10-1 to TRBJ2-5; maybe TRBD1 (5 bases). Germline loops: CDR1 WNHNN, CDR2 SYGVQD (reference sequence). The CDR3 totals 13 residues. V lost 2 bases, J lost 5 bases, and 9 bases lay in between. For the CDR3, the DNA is TGCGCCAGCAGTGAGCAGGGTGCGGAGACCCAGTACTTC. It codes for CASSEQGAETQYF.

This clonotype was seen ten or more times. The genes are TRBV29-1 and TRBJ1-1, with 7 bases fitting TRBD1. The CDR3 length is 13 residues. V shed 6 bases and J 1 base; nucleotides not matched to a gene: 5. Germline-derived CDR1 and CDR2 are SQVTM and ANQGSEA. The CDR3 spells CSVPGQTNTEAFF. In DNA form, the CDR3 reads TGCAGCGTACCGGGACAGACGAACACTGAAGCTTTCTTT.

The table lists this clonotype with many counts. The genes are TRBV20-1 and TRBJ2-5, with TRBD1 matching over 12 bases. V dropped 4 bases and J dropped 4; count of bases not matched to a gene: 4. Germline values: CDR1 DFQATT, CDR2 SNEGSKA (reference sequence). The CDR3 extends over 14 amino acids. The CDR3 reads CSAKGQGAGETQYF. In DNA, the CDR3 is TGCAGTGCTAAGGGACAGGGGGCAGGAGAGACCCAGTACTTC.

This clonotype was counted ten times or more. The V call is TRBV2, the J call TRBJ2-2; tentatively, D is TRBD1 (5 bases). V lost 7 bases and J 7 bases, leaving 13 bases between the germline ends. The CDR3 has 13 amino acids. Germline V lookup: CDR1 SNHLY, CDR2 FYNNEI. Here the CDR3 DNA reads TGTGCCAGCATTACCCAGGGAAACGGGGAGCTGTTTTTT. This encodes CASITQGNGELFF.

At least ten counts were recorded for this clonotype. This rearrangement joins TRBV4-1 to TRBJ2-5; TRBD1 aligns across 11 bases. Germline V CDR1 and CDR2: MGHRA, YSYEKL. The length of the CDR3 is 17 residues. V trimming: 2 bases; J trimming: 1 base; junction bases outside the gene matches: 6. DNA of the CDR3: TGCGCCAGCAGCCAATCCCCGGGACAGGGGGGCCAAGAGACCCAGTACTTC. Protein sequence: CASSQSPGQGGQETQYF.

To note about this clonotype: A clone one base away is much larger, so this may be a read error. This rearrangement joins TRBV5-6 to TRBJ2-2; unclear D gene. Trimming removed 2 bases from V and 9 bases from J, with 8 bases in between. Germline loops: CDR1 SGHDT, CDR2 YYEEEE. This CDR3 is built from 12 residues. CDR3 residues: CASSLQTRELFF. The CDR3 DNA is TGTGCCAGCAGCTTACAAACCAGGGAGCTGTTTTTT.

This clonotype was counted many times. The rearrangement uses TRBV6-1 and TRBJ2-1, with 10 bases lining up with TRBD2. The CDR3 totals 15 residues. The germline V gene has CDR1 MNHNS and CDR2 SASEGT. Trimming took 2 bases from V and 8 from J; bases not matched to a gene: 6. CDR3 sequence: CASSESAGGPHEQFF. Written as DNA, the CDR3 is TGTGCCAGCAGTGAATCAGCGGGGGGGCCCCATGAGCAGTTCTTC.

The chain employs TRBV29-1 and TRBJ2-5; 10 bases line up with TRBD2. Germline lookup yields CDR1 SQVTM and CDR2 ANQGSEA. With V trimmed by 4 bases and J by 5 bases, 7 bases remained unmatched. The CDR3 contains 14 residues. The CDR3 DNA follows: TGCAGCGTTGGGCTAGCGGGGGTCGGGGAGACCCAGTACTTC. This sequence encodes CSVGLAGVGETQYF.

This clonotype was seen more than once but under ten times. Written as DNA, the CDR3 is TGTGCCAGCAGAGCGACAGGAGAGATACTTAACACTGAAGCTTTCTTT. Protein: CASRATGEILNTEAFF. This sequence joins TRBV14 and TRBJ1-1; weak D call: TRBD1 (6 bases). CDR3 size: 16 residues. V lost 6 bases to trimming and J lost 2 bases, with 19 bases between them. The germline V gene has CDR1 SGHDN and CDR2 FVKESK.

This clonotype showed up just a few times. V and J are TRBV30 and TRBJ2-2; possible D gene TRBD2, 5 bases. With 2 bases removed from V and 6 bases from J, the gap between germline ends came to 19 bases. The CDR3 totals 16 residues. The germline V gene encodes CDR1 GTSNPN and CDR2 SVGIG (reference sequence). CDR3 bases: TGTGCCTGGAGTCCCGGACTGTCGCCCGGGGCCGGGGAGCTGTTTTTT. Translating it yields CAWSPGLSPGAGELFF.